The 26 T cell receptor beta chains below were found in one sample sequenced in a study of T cell responses to AZD1222 COVID-19 vaccine. Produced via immunoSEQ multiplex PCR; TCRdb's table is partial and in-frame only. The sample has about 120,000 clones; around 92% are singletons. Sequencing was performed on peripheral blood, taken on day 0 of AZD1222 vaccination. These TCRs come from an adult in good health.

The chain recombines TRBV6-5 with TRBJ1-1, with TRBD1 matching 7 bases. The CDR3 has 14 residues. Germline-derived CDR1 and CDR2 are MNHEY and SVGAGI. V was clipped by 6 bases and J by 1 base; unmatched bases: 5. In DNA form, the CDR3 reads TGTGCCAGCAGATCCGGACAGGCGAACACTGAAGCTTTCTTT. Translation: CASRSGQANTEAFF.

The chain joins TRBV30 to TRBJ1-3; D ambiguous. Germline CDR1 is GTSNPN and CDR2 is SVGIG (reference sequence). The CDR3 has 14 residues. Trimming removed 2 bases from V and 3 bases from J, with 11 bases in between. The DNA for the CDR3 is TGTGCCTGGAGTCCCAGGACTCTTGGAAACACCATATATTTT. It is translated as CAWSPRTLGNTIYF.

The chain employs TRBV10-3 and TRBJ2-3; D call uncertain. V dropped 7 bases and J dropped 0 bases, with 14 bases sitting between them. Germline CDR1 reads ENHRY; CDR2 reads SYGVKD. CDR3 length: 15 amino acids. CDR3 bases: TGTGCCATCAAAACCCTAAATAAAAGCACAGATACGCAGTATTTT. Protein: CAIKTLNKSTDTQYF.

J is TRBJ2-5 and V is TRBV14; D is tentatively TRBD1 or TRBD2 (6 bases each). Germline lookup yields CDR1 SGHDN and CDR2 FVKESK. This CDR3 has 17 residues. Trimming took off 4 bases at V and 1 base at J, with 19 bases between the two ends. The CDR3 loop reads CASSPGRDNHIQETQYF. CDR3 DNA sequence: TGTGCCAGCAGCCCCGGGCGGGACAACCACATCCAAGAGACCCAGTACTTC.

This clone was counted a single time. V and J are TRBV4-2 and TRBJ2-7; 7 bases line up with TRBD2. Germline loops: CDR1 LGHNA, CDR2 YNFKEQ. Trimming at V came to 4 bases and at J to 3 bases, leaving 6 bases not matched to a gene. This CDR3 is 14 amino acids long. The CDR3 DNA follows: TGTGCCAGCAGCCCCGCCGGCGGGGGCTACGAGCAGTACTTC. It specifies CASSPAGGGYEQYF.

The J gene is TRBJ1-2, the V gene TRBV5-6; TRBD1 aligns across 7 bases. Trimming took 0 bases from V and 2 from J; bases not matched to a gene: 4. CDR1 and CDR2 (germline): SGHDT, YYEEEE. The CDR3 is 15 amino acids. CDR3 in amino acids: CASSLGDRGNYGYTF. CDR3 coding DNA: TGTGCCAGCAGCTTGGGGGACAGAGGGAACTATGGCTACACCTTC. The complete variable domain, with remaining parts taken from reference TRBV5-6 and TRBJ1-2, reads DAGVTQSPTHLIKTRGQQVTLRCSPKSGHDTVSWYQQALGQGPQFIFQYYEEEERQRGNFPDRFSGHQFPNYSSELNVNALLLGDSALYLCASSLGDRGNYGYTFGSGTRLTVV.

V gene TRBV7-9 combines with J gene TRBJ2-7; D unclear. The length of the CDR3 is 13 residues. V was pared by 7 bases and J by 0 bases, with 10 bases between. Germline V CDR1 and CDR2: SEHNR, FQNEAQ (reference sequence). The CDR3 DNA is TGTGCCAGCACGCCGGTGAGCTCCTACGAGCAGTACTTC. Translating gives CASTPVSSYEQYF.

The V call is TRBV6-2 or TRBV6-3, the J call TRBJ2-2, with 9 bases aligning to TRBD2. The V gene's germline CDR1 is MNHEY and CDR2 SVGEGT. V was clipped by 5 bases and J by 5 bases; unmatched bases: 9. CDR3 length: 16 amino acids. The CDR3, as DNA: TGTGCCAGCAGTACCAGACTAGCGGCACGAACCGGGGAGCTGTTTTTT. Its translation is CASSTRLAARTGELFF.

V gene TRBV19 combines with J gene TRBJ2-4; weak D call: TRBD1 (6 bases). The CDR3 totals 19 residues. Trimming took off 3 bases at V and 2 bases at J, with 23 bases between the two ends. Germline CDR1 reads LNHDA; CDR2 reads SQIVND (reference sequence). This chain's CDR3 is CASSIRTEYTSGTKNIQYF. Written as DNA, the CDR3 is TGTGCCAGTAGTATTCGGACAGAATATACCTCTGGGACCAAAAACATTCAGTACTTC. Filled out from reference TRBV19 and TRBJ2-4, the complete variable domain reads DGGITQSPKYLFRKEGQNVTLSCEQNLNHDAMYWYRQDPGQGLRLIYYSQIVNDFQKGDIAEGYSVSREKKESFPLTVTSAQKNPTAFYLCASSIRTEYTSGTKNIQYFGAGTRLSVL.

The rearrangement uses TRBV19 and TRBJ1-4; 7 positions agree with TRBD1. The CDR3 extends over 13 amino acids. Germline trimming cut 6 bases from V and 10 bases from J; bases unmatched to any gene: 8. Germline V lookup: CDR1 LNHDA, CDR2 SQIVND (reference sequence). CDR3 region: CASRSIQGVKLFF. The DNA of the CDR3 is TGTGCCAGTAGATCCATTCAGGGGGTAAAACTGTTTTTT.

This chain connects TRBV5-1 to TRBJ1-1; maybe TRBD1 (5 bases). The germline V gene encodes CDR1 SGHRS and CDR2 YFSETQ. The CDR3 runs 15 residues. V lost 0 bases and J 4 bases, leaving 13 bases between the germline ends. This CDR3 reads CASSLVRRGATEAFF. CDR3 DNA sequence: TGCGCCAGCAGCTTGGTTCGCCGAGGGGCCACTGAAGCTTTCTTT.

This chain links TRBV2 with TRBJ2-7; 8 positions agree with TRBD1. The CDR3 has 13 amino acids. V trimming: 9 bases; J trimming: 3 bases; junction bases outside the gene matches: 7. Germline CDR1 reads SNHLY; CDR2 reads FYNNEI. The CDR3 DNA reads as TGTGCCAGTGAACGGGACAGGAGCTACGAGCAGTACTTC. Translating gives CASERDRSYEQYF.

This clone was seen a single time. The J gene is TRBJ2-6, the V gene TRBV30, with D unresolved. There are 16 residues in the CDR3. V shed 4 bases and J shed 0 bases, with 13 bases lying between them. Germline loops: CDR1 GTSNPN, CDR2 SVGIG (reference sequence). The CDR3 DNA reads TGTGCCTGGAACCAGCTCGCACGCTCTGGGGCCAACGTCCTGACTTTC. This encodes CAWNQLARSGANVLTF.

The chain carries TRBV19 and TRBJ2-1; TRBD1 matches 7 bases. Per the germline V gene, CDR1 is LNHDA and CDR2 is SQIVND (reference sequence). V gave up 4 bases and J gave up 4 bases; unmatched junction bases: 10. This CDR3 has 16 residues. Written as DNA, the CDR3 is TGTGCCAGTAGTACTTCGTACGGGACAGCTTACAATGAGCAGTTCTTC. This translates into CASSTSYGTAYNEQFF.

V and J are TRBV7-9 and TRBJ2-7; TRBD2 aligns across 11 bases. The germline V gene has CDR1 SEHNR and CDR2 FQNEAQ (reference sequence). The CDR3 is made up of 17 amino acids. The trim removed 0 bases at V and 0 bases at J, leaving 4 bases unmatched. CDR3 nucleotide sequence: TGTGCCAGCAGCTTAGCAGGGACTAGCGGAAGCTCCTACGAGCAGTACTTC. This gives the protein CASSLAGTSGSSYEQYF.

The V and J genes are TRBV24-1 and TRBJ2-1; unclear D gene. Deletions cut 5 bases from V and 1 base from J, with 17 bases between. This CDR3 has 17 residues. Per germline, CDR1 KGHDR and CDR2 SFDVKD. CDR3 region: CATSGVLGSKSYNEQFF. The CDR3 coding sequence is TGTGCCACCAGTGGCGTTTTAGGCTCAAAGTCCTACAATGAGCAGTTCTTC.

CDR3 sequence: CASMRSSKTEAFF. The CDR3 DNA sequence: TGTGCCAGCATGCGGTCATCCAAGACTGAAGCTTTCTTT. The rearrangement uses TRBV6-5 and TRBJ1-1; D gene uncertain. Germline V CDR1 and CDR2: MNHEY, SVGAGI. CDR3 length: 13 residues. The V and J ends lost 7 bases and 5 bases respectively, with 14 bases between them.

The gene calls are TRBV11-2 and TRBJ2-2, with 14 bases identical to TRBD2. The V and J ends lost 5 bases and 7 bases, in that order; junction bases with no gene match: 12. The CDR3 is made up of 18 amino acids. The germline CDR1 and CDR2 sequences are SGHAT and FQNNGV. CDR3 region: CASSNLFRTSGGRGELFF. Written as DNA, the CDR3 is TGTGCCAGCAGCAACCTCTTTCGGACTAGCGGGGGGCGCGGGGAGCTGTTTTTT.

The chain is built from TRBV4-1 and TRBJ2-1, with 12 bases identical to TRBD1. CDR1 is MGHRA, CDR2 YSYEKL, per germline. The CDR3 is made up of 19 amino acids. J lost 7 bases, V lost 3 bases, and 16 bases had no gene match. CDR3 sequence reads: CASSQAAVPGQGAENEQFF. The CDR3 DNA reads TGCGCCAGCAGCCAGGCCGCCGTCCCGGGACAGGGGGCAGAGAATGAGCAGTTCTTC.

This chain uses TRBV5-1 with TRBJ2-1; D gene unclear. The germline V and J ends were trimmed by 2 bases and 7 bases, with 4 bases remaining between them. CDR1 and CDR2 from the germline V gene are SGHRS and YFSETQ. The CDR3 has 11 residues. The CDR3 DNA follows: TGCGCCAGCAGCTTTGATAATGAGCAGTTCTTC. As protein: CASSFDNEQFF.

This chain joins TRBV6-5 and TRBJ1-6; 8 bases fit TRBD1. V lost 7 bases and J lost 8; bases outside the gene matches: 4. CDR3 length: 13 amino acids. CDR1 and CDR2 (germline): MNHEY, SVGAGI. CDR3 coding DNA: TGTGCCAGCACCGGGACAGGCTATTCACCCCTCCACTTT. This encodes CASTGTGYSPLHF.

The chain carries TRBV5-4 and TRBJ1-2; no clear D gene. Germline loops: CDR1 SGHNT, CDR2 YYREEE (reference sequence). V was clipped by 4 bases and J by 4 bases, with 11 bases between them. The CDR3 contains 13 residues. CDR3 sequence: CASSGRRSYGYTF. In DNA, the CDR3 is TGTGCCAGCAGCGGGCGGAGGTCCTATGGCTACACCTTC.

The chain carries TRBV5-4 and TRBJ1-6, with TRBD1 matching 9 bases. Losses at the gene ends were 2 bases for V and 9 bases for J; bases not matched to a gene: 3. This CDR3 has 14 amino acids. Germline V lookup: CDR1 SGHNT, CDR2 YYREEE (reference sequence). CDR3 in DNA: TGTGCCAGCAGCTTACCGGGACAGGGTTCACCCCTCCACTTT. It is translated as CASSLPGQGSPLHF. Using reference TRBV5-4 and TRBJ1-6 for the parts outside the CDR3, the full variable domain is ETGVTQSPTHLIKTRGQQVTLRCSSQSGHNTVSWYQQALGQGPQFIFQYYREEENGRGNFPPRFSGLQFPNYSSELNVNALELDDSALYLCASSLPGQGSPLHFGNGTRLTVT.

The chain couples TRBV11-2 to TRBJ2-7, with D hard to call. The CDR3 is 15 residues long. V dropped 5 bases and J dropped 0 bases, with 14 bases sitting between them. Germline lookup yields CDR1 SGHAT and CDR2 FQNNGV. The CDR3 DNA reads TGTGCCAGCAGCACTGAGGCAGGAGTCTCCTACGAGCAGTACTTC. It is translated as CASSTEAGVSYEQYF.

Only one count was recorded for this clone. This sequence joins TRBV2 and TRBJ1-1, with D unresolved. Looked up from germline, CDR1 is SNHLY and CDR2 is FYNNEI. V was shortened by 3 bases and J by 2 bases, with 7 bases between the two germline ends. The CDR3 has 13 amino acids. The CDR3 protein is CASSDQRNTEAFF. In nucleotides, the CDR3 is TGTGCCAGCAGTGACCAGAGAAACACTGAAGCTTTCTTT. Variable domain in full (rest from reference TRBV2 and TRBJ1-1): EPEVTQTPSHQVTQMGQEVILRCVPISNHLYFYWYRQILGQKVEFLVSFYNNEISEKSEIFDDQFSVERPDGSNFTLKIRSTKLEDSAMYFCASSDQRNTEAFFGQGTRLTVV.

CDR3: CSARTGGGYTF. DNA of the CDR3: TGCAGTGCGCGGACTGGTGGGGGCTACACCTTC. The V call is TRBV20-1, the J call TRBJ1-2, with no clear D. Germline values: CDR1 DFQATT, CDR2 SNEGSKA (reference sequence). The CDR3 is made up of 11 amino acids. V was clipped by 6 bases and J by 8 bases, with 13 bases between them.